This T cell receptor (beta chain) was documented in a study of blood T cell repertoires in COVID-19. The wider study: The United States, Italy and Spain provided the acute and convalescent COVID-19 samples. The analysed material was cDNA or gDNA that came from T cells, B-cell-depleted T cells, or PBMCs.

Germline CDR1 SGHVS, CDR2 FQNEAQ. J lost 1 base, V lost 5 bases, and 7 bases had no gene match. The CDR3 length is 15 residues. Per the study methods: Estimated nucleated cell counts came from reference gene primer amplification. Repertoires were generated with immunoSEQ multiplex PCR, while TCRdb's copy carries only in-frame clones and drops some. The V and J calls and clone size come from that table; D and trimming were worked out from the DNA. The sample includes around 250,000 clones, about 89% seen only once; the top ten take over 8%. Sequenced: peripheral blood. V and J are TRBV7-8 and TRBJ2-7; TRBD1 matches 8 bases. This clonotype was obtained from a middle-aged man with active or convalescent COVID-19. Here the CDR3 DNA reads TGTGCCAGCAGCCCGTACCGGGACAGGTCCTACGAGCAGTACTTC. It is translated as CASSPYRDRSYEQYF. The full variable domain, rest sourced from reference TRBV7-8 and TRBJ2-7, is GAGVSQSPRYKVAKRGQDVALRCDPISGHVSLFWYQQALGQGPEFLTYFQNEAQLDKSGLPSDRFFAERPEGSVSTLKIQRTQQEDSAVYLCASSPYRDRSYEQYFGPGTRLTVT.